Shown below are 15 T cell receptor beta chains from a single sample sequenced in a study of T cell responses to AZD1222 COVID-19 vaccine. Profiling relied on immunoSEQ multiplex PCR, and the TCRdb table lists in-frame clones only, not all of them. Of 150,000 or so clones in the sample, roughly nine tenths were seen once. The source material was peripheral blood, sampled on day 0 of AZD1222 vaccination. The origin of the receptors is an adult in good health.

This clone appeared once. The chain employs TRBV4-3 and TRBJ1-2, with 7 bases fitting TRBD1. The CDR3 has 15 amino acids. CDR1 and CDR2 (germline): LGHNA, YSLEER. J was trimmed by 0 bases and V by 1 base; bases with no gene match: 2. CDR3 sequence reads: CASSQAGTANYGYTF. The CDR3 DNA is TGCGCCAGCAGCCAAGCGGGGACAGCTAACTATGGCTACACCTTC.

The rearrangement uses TRBV2 and TRBJ2-7; the D gene could be TRBD1 or TRBD2 (5 bases each). This CDR3 spans 12 amino acids. The V end was cut by 4 bases, the J end by 6 bases, with 10 bases between. Germline values: CDR1 SNHLY, CDR2 FYNNEI. CDR3 DNA sequence: TGTGCCAGCAGTGTAGAGGGGTTCGAGCAGTACTTC. As protein: CASSVEGFEQYF.

The genes are TRBV28 and TRBJ1-5; the D gene is possibly TRBD1 (5 bases). Trimming removed 6 bases at V and 7 bases at J, with 22 bases between. This CDR3 has 16 amino acids. Looked up from germline, CDR1 is MDHEN and CDR2 is SYDVKM. CDR3 DNA sequence: TGTGCCAGCAGCTCCCCAACTCAGGGTTTTGGGCAGCCCCAGCATTTT. Translation: CASSSPTQGFGQPQHF.

This clone was picked up one time. The chain is built from TRBV11-3 and TRBJ1-2; D not certain. The V gene's germline CDR1 is SGHNT and CDR2 YENEEA. Trimming removed 1 base at V and 0 bases at J, with 15 bases between. The CDR3 has 17 amino acids. CDR3 sequence: CASSLGYGQSANYGYTF. In DNA, the CDR3 is TGTGCCAGCAGCTTAGGCTATGGCCAGTCCGCTAACTATGGCTACACCTTC. Supplemented by reference TRBV11-3 and TRBJ1-2, the full variable domain reads EAGVVQSPRYKIIEKKQPVAFWCNPISGHNTLYWYLQNLGQGPELLIRYENEEAVDDSQLPKDRFSAERLKGVDSTLKIQPAELGDSAVYLCASSLGYGQSANYGYTFGSGTRLTVV.

V is TRBV18 and J is TRBJ1-5; D is unresolved. The germline V gene encodes CDR1 KGHSH and CDR2 LQKENI. The CDR3 has 13 amino acids. V lost 0 bases to trimming and J lost 4 bases, with 4 bases between them. The CDR3, as DNA: TGTGCCAGCTCACCACCTCTTAATCAGCCCCAGCATTTT. The encoded protein is CASSPPLNQPQHF.

The table lists this clone with a count of one. This chain links TRBV6-2 or TRBV6-3 with TRBJ1-5; D remains ambiguous. Trimming pared 6 bases from V and 5 bases from J, leaving 8 bases between. This CDR3 contains 12 residues. Germline V gene data show CDR1 as MNHEY and CDR2 as SVGEGT. This CDR3 is CASSPRDQPQHF. CDR3 DNA: TGTGCCAGCAGCCCGCGGGATCAGCCCCAGCATTTT.

The J gene is TRBJ1-4, the V gene TRBV3-1 (or the pseudogene TRBV3-2); TRBD1 is a possible D gene (5 bases). Trimming removed 0 bases at V and 8 bases at J, with 16 bases between. The germline V gene encodes CDR1 LGHDT and CDR2 YNNKEL (reference sequence). The CDR3 consists of 16 residues. CDR3 sequence: CASSQDRRAFGEKLFF. The DNA of the CDR3 is TGTGCCAGCAGCCAAGATCGCAGGGCGTTCGGGGAAAAACTGTTTTTT.

The chain links TRBV28 to TRBJ2-7, with 8 bases identical to TRBD2. The CDR3 sequence is 17 residues long. CDR1 and CDR2 (germline): MDHEN, SYDVKM. The trim removed 5 bases at V and 0 bases at J, leaving 12 bases unmatched. CDR3 DNA: TGTGCCAGCAGTCCGCCAGCGGGAGACCCTAGCTCCTACGAGCAGTACTTC. This gives the protein CASSPPAGDPSSYEQYF.

This clone occurred a few times. This rearrangement joins TRBV14 to TRBJ2-7; D not resolved. CDR1 SGHDN and CDR2 FVKESK come from the germline V gene. The CDR3 runs 13 residues. V lost 0 bases and J 5 bases, leaving 8 bases between the germline ends. The CDR3 coding sequence is TGTGCCAGCAGCCAAGATCTGGGGAACGAGCAGTACTTC. Translating it yields CASSQDLGNEQYF.

For this clone: Other DNA variants within this sample encode the same CDR3. The chain employs TRBV4-1 and TRBJ2-1, with D unresolved. The CDR3 covers 12 residues. V was cut by 3 bases and J by 6 bases, with 6 bases left in between. The germline V gene encodes CDR1 MGHRA and CDR2 YSYEKL. This chain's CDR3 is CASSQGGNEQFF. The CDR3 coding sequence is TGCGCCAGCAGCCAGGGCGGCAATGAGCAGTTCTTC.

The V gene is TRBV27, the J gene TRBJ1-1, with D perhaps TRBD1 (5 bases). The CDR3 is 13 amino acids. Germline V gives CDR1 MNHEY, CDR2 SMNVEV (reference sequence). The germline V and J ends were trimmed by 5 bases and 8 bases, with 15 bases remaining between them. The CDR3 reads CASSRNRGGEAFF. The CDR3 nucleotides are TGTGCCAGCAGTCGGAACCGCGGGGGGGAAGCTTTCTTT.

This rearrangement joins TRBV5-1 to TRBJ1-1, with unresolved D. CDR3 length: 14 residues. CDR1 is SGHRS and CDR2 is YFSETQ in the germline V gene. V lost 1 base and J lost 0, with 7 bases in between. The CDR3 loop is CASSLNEMNTEAFF. The CDR3 nucleotides are TGCGCCAGCAGCTTGAATGAGATGAACACTGAAGCTTTCTTT. Together with reference TRBV5-1 and TRBJ1-1, the CDR3 gives the full variable domain: KAGVTQTPRYLIKTRGQQVTLSCSPISGHRSVSWYQQTPGQGLQFLFEYFSETQRNKGNFPGRFSGRQFSNSRSEMNVSTLELGDSALYLCASSLNEMNTEAFFGQGTRLTVV.

The rearrangement joins TRBV9 to TRBJ1-6; D remains unclear. The CDR3 has 12 residues. Germline V gene sequence: CDR1 SGDLS, CDR2 YYNGEE. Trimming removed 4 bases from V and 1 base from J, with 0 bases in between. The chain's CDR3 is CASSSYNSPLHF. The CDR3 nucleotides read TGTGCCAGCAGCTCCTATAATTCACCCCTCCACTTT.

The rearrangement uses TRBV5-6 and TRBJ1-3; D call uncertain. Trimming left V 0 bases short and J 4 bases short, with 17 bases between. Germline values: CDR1 SGHDT, CDR2 YYEEEE. The CDR3 has 17 amino acids. This chain's CDR3 is CASSLVSRSEKGNTIYF. The CDR3 nucleotides read TGTGCCAGCAGCTTGGTGTCTCGGTCGGAAAAGGGAAACACCATATATTTT.

The V gene is TRBV4-1, the J gene TRBJ1-4, with D possibly TRBD1 on 6 matching bases. V lost 4 bases, J lost 7 bases, and 13 bases lay in between. The CDR3 contains 14 residues. The V gene's germline CDR1 is MGHRA and CDR2 YSYEKL. CDR3 sequence (DNA): TGCGCCAGCAGCCTCCAGGGGCGGGCTGAAAAACTGTTTTTT. Its protein product is CASSLQGRAEKLFF.